The 19 T cell receptor beta chains listed next were all sequenced from one sample in a study of blood T cell repertoires in COVID-19 (dated by TCRdb to about 2020). Receptor amplification or capture employed the immunoSEQ multiplex PCR assay. In its TCRdb copy, this immuneACCESS table keeps in-frame sequences only and misses some clones. Where compared with another copy, unresolved V genes explain less than half of these, and the others have no known cause. The sample data list under 140,000 clones, and around 90% of these were observed just once. The ten largest clones take up 4.8% of the sample. Material for sequencing was peripheral blood. These receptors came from a human donor in a cohort sampled during active COVID-19.

This clone has a handful of counts. As DNA, the CDR3 is TGTGCCAGCAGTTACTCGACACTTTATAGCAATCAGCCCCAGCATTTT. Its protein is CASSYSTLYSNQPQHF. V and J are TRBV6-2 or TRBV6-3 and TRBJ1-5; unclear D gene. Germline CDR1 reads MNHEY; CDR2 reads SVGEGT. V was shortened by 0 bases and J by 0 bases, with 9 bases between the two germline ends. There are 16 residues in the CDR3.

The rearrangement links TRBV20-1 to TRBJ1-3; the D gene is possibly TRBD1 (5 bases). Germline CDR1 DFQATT, CDR2 SNEGSKA (reference sequence). V was shortened by 3 bases and J by 8 bases, with 20 bases between the two germline ends. The CDR3 spans 15 residues. The CDR3 region has the DNA TGCAGTGCTAGTTCCCCGGGGAGGGGTGACCACACCATATATTTT. This codes for CSASSPGRGDHTIYF.

In DNA, the CDR3 is TGTGCCAGCAGCCCGGGACTAGCGGGAGGGCGGGGAGATACGCAGTATTTT. Translation gives CASSPGLAGGRGDTQYF. V and J are TRBV7-3 and TRBJ2-3, with TRBD2 matching over 16 bases. Germline V CDR1 and CDR2: SGHTA, FQGTGA. The CDR3 has 17 amino acids. V was clipped by 5 bases and J by 5 bases; unmatched bases: 7.

The CDR3 nucleotides are TGCGCCAGCAGCCGACAGCTAACAGGGGACGAGCAGTACTTC. This gives the protein CASSRQLTGDEQYF. The rearrangement uses TRBV5-1 and TRBJ2-7, with 7 bases identical to TRBD1. Germline V lookup: CDR1 SGHRS, CDR2 YFSETQ. Trimming took 4 bases from V and 5 from J; bases not matched to a gene: 9. The CDR3 totals 14 residues. Based on the CDR3 plus reference TRBV5-1 and TRBJ2-7, the full variable domain is KAGVTQTPRYLIKTRGQQVTLSCSPISGHRSVSWYQQTPGQGLQFLFEYFSETQRNKGNFPGRFSGRQFSNSRSEMNVSTLELGDSALYLCASSRQLTGDEQYFGPGTRLTVT.

J is TRBJ1-2 and V is TRBV2; 7 bases match TRBD1. The CDR3 extends over 17 amino acids. Germline V CDR1 and CDR2: SNHLY, FYNNEI. V was pared by 2 bases and J by 2 bases, with 11 bases of the junction left unmatched. Here the CDR3 reads CASSESTGPERNYGYTF. The CDR3, as DNA: TGTGCCAGCAGTGAATCGACAGGGCCCGAACGAAACTATGGCTACACCTTC.

The chain has TRBV7-8 and TRBJ1-5; TRBD1 matches at 9 bases. The trim removed 1 base at V and 4 bases at J, leaving 5 bases unmatched. There are 16 residues in the CDR3. Germline V CDR1 and CDR2: SGHVS, FQNEAQ. CDR3 residues: CASSLVGTGTNQPQHF. The CDR3 bases are TGTGCCAGCAGCTTAGTCGGGACAGGGACGAATCAGCCCCAGCATTTT.

V and J are TRBV6-5 and TRBJ1-2, with unresolved D. Germline CDR1 and CDR2: MNHEY and SVGAGI. This CDR3 is built from 16 residues. Trimming removed 0 bases at V and 1 base at J, with 12 bases between. The CDR3 loop is CASSYSSRLLNYGYTF. The DNA for the CDR3 is TGTGCCAGCAGTTACTCGAGCAGACTACTTAACTATGGCTACACCTTC.

This chain joins TRBV6-5 and TRBJ1-1; D remains ambiguous. V lost 0 bases and J lost 1, with 6 bases in between. The germline V gene encodes CDR1 MNHEY and CDR2 SVGAGI. The CDR3 runs 14 residues. The CDR3 sequence is CASSYSPRNTEAFF. The CDR3 nucleotides read TGTGCCAGCAGTTACTCACCGCGGAACACTGAAGCTTTCTTT.

CDR3 nucleotides: TGTGCCACCCAGAGTTCGGGGAGGGAAGGCGTTGGCAATCAGCCCCAGCATTTT. It yields the protein CATQSSGREGVGNQPQHF. The rearrangement links TRBV15 to TRBJ1-5; D call uncertain. CDR3 length equals 18 residues. The V end was cut by 8 bases, the J end by 2 bases, with 25 bases between. Germline V gene sequence: CDR1 LNHNV, CDR2 YYDKDF (reference sequence).

This clone was seen once. V and J are TRBV19 and TRBJ2-2; 8 nucleotides line up with TRBD1. The germline gives CDR1 LNHDA, CDR2 SQIVND (reference sequence). This CDR3 region has 17 residues. J lost 0 bases, V lost 5 bases, and 8 bases had no gene match. The CDR3 DNA reads TGTGCCAGTAGTTCCCGGCGGACAGGGTCGAACACCGGGGAGCTGTTTTTT. Translation gives CASSSRRTGSNTGELFF.

The rearrangement links TRBV19 to TRBJ2-1, with TRBD1 identical over 9 bases. J gave up 8 bases and V 7 bases, and 9 bases lay outside the gene matches. Germline V lookup: CDR1 LNHDA, CDR2 SQIVND (reference sequence). The length of the CDR3 is 14 residues. CDR3 bases: TGTGCCAGTAAGGCGACAGGGGGTATCTATGAGCAGTTCTTC. Translation: CASKATGGIYEQFF.

This clone was recorded once. V and J are TRBV5-1 and TRBJ1-2; 7 bases are shared with TRBD1. This CDR3 has 14 residues. Germline V CDR1 and CDR2: SGHRS, YFSETQ. V dropped 6 bases and J dropped 6; count of bases not matched to a gene: 11. CDR3 loop: CASKTGVGMDGYTF. The CDR3, as DNA: TGCGCCAGCAAAACAGGGGTTGGTATGGATGGCTACACCTTC. Full variable domain (missing parts from reference TRBV5-1 and TRBJ1-2): KAGVTQTPRYLIKTRGQQVTLSCSPISGHRSVSWYQQTPGQGLQFLFEYFSETQRNKGNFPGRFSGRQFSNSRSEMNVSTLELGDSALYLCASKTGVGMDGYTFGSGTRLTVV.

This clone was recorded only once. DNA of the CDR3: TGTGCCAGCAGCCAAGCCCTAGCGGGGGGGCTAACACTCCAAGAGACCCAGTACTTC. Translated, it gives CASSQALAGGLTLQETQYF. The chain joins TRBV3-1 (or the pseudogene TRBV3-2) to TRBJ2-5, with TRBD2 identical over 12 bases. CDR1 and CDR2 (germline): LGHDT, YNNKEL (reference sequence). After removal of 1 base from V and 1 base from J, the junction contained 10 bases not matched to a gene. The CDR3 consists of 19 residues.

The J gene is TRBJ1-6, the V gene TRBV9; tentatively, D is TRBD1 (6 bases). This CDR3 is built from 18 residues. Germline V gene lookup returns CDR1 SGDLS and CDR2 YYNGEE. With 4 bases removed from V and 8 bases from J, the gap between germline ends came to 25 bases. The CDR3 DNA sequence: TGTGCCAGCAGCCCGGACGGGTGGGGGCAGGGAAGTGATTCACCCCTCCACTTT. The encoded protein is CASSPDGWGQGSDSPLHF.

This clone was picked up one time. The CDR3 region has the DNA TGTGCCAGCAGCACGACAGGGGGCCATTCACCCCTCCACTTT. This gives the protein CASSTTGGHSPLHF. This rearrangement joins TRBV7-9 to TRBJ1-6; 10 bases map to TRBD1. The CDR3 has 14 amino acids. J lost 8 bases, V lost 5 bases, and 3 bases had no gene match. CDR1 is SEHNR, CDR2 FQNEAQ, per germline (reference sequence). The complete variable domain, with remaining parts taken from reference TRBV7-9 and TRBJ1-6, reads DTGVSQNPRHKITKRGQNVTFRCDPISEHNRLYWYRQTLGQGPEFLTYFQNEAQLEKSRLLSDRFSAERPKGSFSTLEIQRTEQGDSAMYLCASSTTGGHSPLHFGNGTRLTVT.

The chain carries TRBV15 and TRBJ2-7; 12 bases agree with TRBD2. Germline lookup yields CDR1 LNHNV and CDR2 YYDKDF (reference sequence). The CDR3 extends over 16 amino acids. With 0 bases clipped from V and 5 bases from J, the junction kept 5 bases outside the gene matches. In DNA, the CDR3 is TGTGCCACCAGCAGAGACTGGACTAGCGGGATGAACGAGCAGTACTTC. It is translated as CATSRDWTSGMNEQYF. Full variable domain (outside the CDR3, taken from reference TRBV15 and TRBJ2-7): DAMVIQNPRYQVTQFGKPVTLSCSQTLNHNVMYWYQQKSSQAPKLLFHYYDKDFNNEADTPDNFQSRRPNTSFCFLDIRSPGLGDTAMYLCATSRDWTSGMNEQYFGPGTRLTVT.

The J gene is TRBJ2-7, the V gene TRBV5-1; TRBD2 agrees at 13 bases. This CDR3 has 17 residues. Germline V gene data show CDR1 as SGHRS and CDR2 as YFSETQ. V dropped 3 bases and J dropped 9; count of bases not matched to a gene: 15. The CDR3 DNA follows: TGCGCCAGCAGCTGGACTAGCGGGAGTGGGAATCAAAGAGTGCAGTACTTC. It is translated as CASSWTSGSGNQRVQYF.

This clone was found a few times. The rearrangement joins TRBV5-4 to TRBJ2-1, with D possibly matching TRBD2 (7 bases). This CDR3 has 17 residues. CDR1 and CDR2 (germline): SGHNT, YYREEE (reference sequence). V gave up 4 bases and J gave up 0 bases, with 17 bases separating them. In DNA form, the CDR3 reads TGTGCCAGCAGCGGGGGGGCCAGTCCTAGCTCCTACAATGAGCAGTTCTTC. Amino acid sequence: CASSGGASPSSYNEQFF.

The chain recombines TRBV5-8 with TRBJ2-1; D is ambiguous. V dropped 3 bases and J dropped 5 bases, with 9 bases sitting between them. CDR3 size: 13 residues. Per the germline V gene, CDR1 is SGHTS and CDR2 is YDEGEE. The CDR3 sequence: CASSSRWNNEQFF. DNA for the CDR3: TGTGCCAGCAGCTCGAGGTGGAACAATGAGCAGTTCTTC.